This T cell receptor (beta chain) emerged from a study of shared clonotypes between healthy human individuals. Whole-study context: Each donor had three CD4 naive, three CD4 memory, two CD8 naive and one CD8 memory plate.

Trimming cost V 2 bases and J 7 bases; bases outside gene matches: 8. The CDR3 length is 16 residues. Germline values: CDR1 MDHEN, CDR2 SYDVKM. Study observations and caveats: Sharing across several donors was seen in 4% to 6.5% of naive CD4 clonotypes. Shared clonotypes across all four donors exceeded non-shared ones in generation probability.

Assay: immunoSEQ multiplex PCR; the TCRdb copy retains only in-frame clones and omits some. The data hold 2 million to 3 million clones, with roughly 92% observed a single time. Notes on this clone: The antigen remains unidentified.

The V gene is TRBV28, the J gene TRBJ1-5; 10 nucleotides line up with TRBD1. The TCR was taken from a man aged 18-30 years in good health. The sample consisted of naive CD4+ T cells sorted from blood. The sample's subset: CD45RA+ positively selected. CDR3 sequence (DNA): TGTGCCAGCAGTTTACCGACAGGGGGCTTTGGGCAGCCCCAGCATTTT. The encoded protein is CASSLPTGGFGQPQHF.